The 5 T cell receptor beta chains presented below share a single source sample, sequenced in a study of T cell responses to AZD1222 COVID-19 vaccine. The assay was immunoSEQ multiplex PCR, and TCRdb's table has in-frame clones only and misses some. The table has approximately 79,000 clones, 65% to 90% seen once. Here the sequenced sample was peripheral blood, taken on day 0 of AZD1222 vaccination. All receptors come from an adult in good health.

CDR3 sequence reads: CASSEPSKELMRGNTIYF. CDR3 nucleotide sequence: TGCGCCAGCAGTGAGCCATCAAAGGAACTTATGCGAGGAAACACCATATATTTT. V gene TRBV10-1 combines with J gene TRBJ1-3; D gene uncertain. Germline V CDR1 and CDR2: WNHNN, SYGVQD (reference sequence). The CDR3 is made up of 18 amino acids. V lost 2 bases to trimming and J lost 4 bases, with 21 bases between them.

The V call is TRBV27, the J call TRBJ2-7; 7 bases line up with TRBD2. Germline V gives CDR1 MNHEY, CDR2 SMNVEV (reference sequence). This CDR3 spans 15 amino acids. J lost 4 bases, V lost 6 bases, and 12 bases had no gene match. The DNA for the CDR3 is TGTGCCAGCAGCATCCCGGGGGGTAGTGGGTACGAGCAGTACTTC. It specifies CASSIPGGSGYEQYF.

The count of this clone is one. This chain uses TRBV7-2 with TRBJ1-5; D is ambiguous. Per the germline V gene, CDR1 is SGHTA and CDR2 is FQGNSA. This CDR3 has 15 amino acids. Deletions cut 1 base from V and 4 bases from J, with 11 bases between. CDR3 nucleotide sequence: TGTGCCAGCAGCTTAGGAGGGCTAGCGAATCAGCCCCAGCATTTT. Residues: CASSLGGLANQPQHF. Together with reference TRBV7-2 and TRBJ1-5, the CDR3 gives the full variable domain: GAGVSQSPSNKVTEKGKDVELRCDPISGHTALYWYRQSLGQGLEFLIYFQGNSAPDKSGLPSDRFSAERTGGSVSTLTIQRTQQEDSAVYLCASSLGGLANQPQHFGDGTRLSIL.

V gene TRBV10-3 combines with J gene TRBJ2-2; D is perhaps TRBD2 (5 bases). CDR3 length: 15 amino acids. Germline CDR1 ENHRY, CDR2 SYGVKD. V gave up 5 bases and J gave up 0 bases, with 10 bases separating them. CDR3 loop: CAISPGLTNTGELFF. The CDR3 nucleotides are TGTGCCATCAGTCCCGGACTTACGAACACCGGGGAGCTGTTTTTT.

Here the CDR3 reads CASSPPAGNGYTF. CDR3 bases: TGTGCCAGCAGCCCCCCGGCAGGGAATGGCTACACCTTC. The chain employs TRBV27 and TRBJ1-2, with D perhaps TRBD1 (5 bases). The germline V gene has CDR1 MNHEY and CDR2 SMNVEV (reference sequence). V lost 6 bases and J lost 6, with 14 bases in between. This CDR3 has 13 residues.